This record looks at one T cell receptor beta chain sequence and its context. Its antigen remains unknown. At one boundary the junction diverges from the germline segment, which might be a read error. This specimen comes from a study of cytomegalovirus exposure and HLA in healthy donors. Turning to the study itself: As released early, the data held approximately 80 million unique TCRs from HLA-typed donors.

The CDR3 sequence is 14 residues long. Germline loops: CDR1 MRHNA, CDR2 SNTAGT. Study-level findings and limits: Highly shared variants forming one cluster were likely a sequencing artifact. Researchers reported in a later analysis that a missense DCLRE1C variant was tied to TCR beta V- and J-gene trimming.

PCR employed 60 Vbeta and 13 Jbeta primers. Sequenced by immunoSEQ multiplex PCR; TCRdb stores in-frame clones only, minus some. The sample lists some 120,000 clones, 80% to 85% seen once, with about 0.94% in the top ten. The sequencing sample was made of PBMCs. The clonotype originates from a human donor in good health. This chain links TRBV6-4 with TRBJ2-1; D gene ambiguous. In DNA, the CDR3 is TGTGCCAGCAGTTACTCGAGACTTTACAATGAGCAGTTCTTC. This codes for CASSYSRLYNEQFF.